This is a list of T cell receptor beta chains from one sample in a study of blood T cell repertoires in COVID-19. The data were produced by immunoSEQ multiplex PCR, yet TCRdb's version contains in-frame clones alone and is incomplete. This table has around 210,000 clones, around 85% appearing once. The sequencing sample was made of peripheral blood. The receptor set was obtained from a man aged 55 to 69 with COVID-19, enrolled during active disease. Both conserved end residues are part of each CDR3. D genes are given only for firm matches. Rows may omit the clone size; those that give it use once, few, many or a size class.

TRBV25-1	.	TRBD1	TRBJ1-2	CASSDTGGWGYTF	TGTGCCAGCAGTGACACAGGGGGTTGGGGCTACACCTTC
TRBV20-1	few	TRBD1	TRBJ1-5	CSASLTGGTTGQPQHF	TGCAGTGCTAGTTTAACAGGGGGCACAACCGGTCAGCCCCAGCATTTT
TRBV10-3	.	TRBD1	TRBJ1-1	CAISADRGNTEAFF	TGTGCCATCAGTGCAGACAGGGGAAACACTGAAGCTTTCTTT
TRBV28	.	.	TRBJ1-6	CASAPLGSPLHF	TGTGCCAGCGCCCCTCTCGGTTCACCCCTCCACTTT
TRBV10-3	.	.	TRBJ2-7	CAISENRDHEQYF	TGTGCCATCAGTGAGAACAGGGACCACGAGCAGTACTTC
TRBV5-6	.	.	TRBJ2-7	CASSLGQWPQEQYF	TGTGCCAGCAGCTTGGGACAGTGGCCTCAGGAGCAGTACTTC
TRBV6-2/TRBV6-3	.	.	TRBJ1-2	CASSYDKGTNYGYTF	TGTGCCAGCAGTTATGACAAGGGGACTAACTATGGCTACACCTTC
TRBV13	.	TRBD1	TRBJ1-2	CASSSSEQGVIGYGYTF	TGTGCCAGCAGCTCGTCGGAACAGGGGGTTATTGGCTATGGCTACACCTTC
TRBV3-1/TRBV3-2	.	TRBD2	TRBJ2-7	CASSLASLAGGTMYF	TGTGCCAGCAGCCTCGCTTCTTTAGCGGGAGGGACGATGTACTTC
TRBV12-3/TRBV12-4	few	TRBD1	TRBJ1-1	CASSLRQGAEAFF	TGTGCCAGCAGTCTACGACAGGGCGCTGAAGCTTTCTTT
TRBV19	few	.	TRBJ1-5	CASSSPRALGQPQHF	TGTGCCAGTAGTTCCCCCAGGGCCTTAGGGCAGCCCCAGCATTTT
TRBV28	.	.	TRBJ1-1	CASQRVGEAFF	TGTGCCAGCCAGAGGGTCGGTGAAGCTTTCTTT
TRBV11-2	.	.	TRBJ2-1	CASASGNNEQFF	TGTGCCAGCGCTTCAGGGAACAATGAGCAGTTCTTC
TRBV21-1	.	.	TRBJ2-2	CASSKGGREGSNTGELFF	TGTGCCAGCAGCAAAGGCGGACGGGAAGGTTCGAACACCGGGGAGCTGTTTTTT
TRBV2	.	.	TRBJ2-5	CASSVRGRETQYF	TGTGCCAGCAGTGTTAGGGGAAGGGAGACCCAGTACTTC
TRBV10-1	.	TRBD1	TRBJ2-7	CASSERGTGFYEQYF	TGCGCCAGCAGTGAGAGAGGGACAGGGTTTTACGAGCAGTACTTC
TRBV6-2/TRBV6-3	.	TRBD1	TRBJ1-5	CASSYELGTGELYSNQPQHF	TGTGCCAGCAGTTACGAATTAGGGACAGGAGAACTTTATAGCAATCAGCCCCAGCATTTT
TRBV7-8	.	.	TRBJ2-5	CASSLARHLQETQYF	TGTGCCAGCAGCTTAGCGCGACACCTACAAGAGACCCAGTACTTC
TRBV5-1	once	TRBD1	TRBJ1-1	CASRGTGTPEAFF	TGCGCCAGCAGAGGGACAGGGACCCCTGAAGCTTTCTTT
TRBV6-5	.	.	TRBJ1-2	CASATDYGYTF	TGTGCCAGCGCGACAGACTATGGCTACACCTTC
TRBV2	.	.	TRBJ1-1	CAGGVYTEAFF	TGTGCCGGAGGAGTCTACACTGAAGCTTTCTTT
TRBV21-1	few	.	TRBJ1-1	CASRPGDREWGNTEAFF	TGTGCCAGCAGGCCCGGGGACAGGGAGTGGGGGAACACTGAAGCTTTCTTT
TRBV15	.	TRBD1	TRBJ1-2	CATSSRSGQGGYGYTF	TGTGCCACCAGCAGCCGCTCGGGACAGGGGGGCTATGGCTACACCTTC
TRBV27	.	.	TRBJ1-1	CASSLSGSTEAFF	TGTGCCAGCAGTTTATCTGGGAGCACTGAAGCTTTCTTT
TRBV27	.	.	TRBJ2-2	CASGQNTGELFF	TGTGCCAGCGGACAGAACACCGGGGAGCTGTTTTTT
TRBV11-2	few	TRBD1	TRBJ1-3	CASSHRSGGGGNTIYF	TGTGCCAGCAGCCATCGATCAGGGGGTGGTGGAAACACCATATATTTT
TRBV14	.	.	TRBJ1-4	CASSLSTGFNEKLFF	TGTGCCAGCAGCCTATCTACAGGGTTTAATGAAAAACTGTTTTTT
TRBV24-1	.	TRBD1	TRBJ2-2	CATSDPGQGSAGELFF	TGTGCCACCAGTGATCCCGGACAGGGGTCGGCCGGGGAGCTGTTTTTT
TRBV27	once	TRBD2	TRBJ2-2	CASSTHLAGAGTGELFF	TGTGCCAGCAGTACTCACCTAGCGGGAGCTGGCACCGGGGAGCTGTTTTTT
TRBV9	few	TRBD2	TRBJ2-1	CASSAPGLAGVGHEQFF	TGTGCCAGCAGCGCACCGGGACTAGCGGGAGTGGGGCATGAGCAGTTCTTC
TRBV7-2	.	.	TRBJ1-1	CASSFTGSGGWTEAFF	TGTGCCAGCAGCTTCACCGGGTCTGGCGGCTGGACTGAAGCTTTCTTT
TRBV5-1	.	.	TRBJ1-1	CASSLAQGGTEAFF	TGCGCCAGCAGCTTGGCGCAGGGCGGCACTGAAGCTTTCTTT
TRBV28	once	TRBD1	TRBJ2-7	CASSSRDRGSYEQYF	TGTGCCAGCAGTTCCCGGGACAGGGGGTCCTACGAGCAGTACTTC
TRBV5-1	.	.	TRBJ2-1	CASTLRGAGNEQFF	TGCGCCAGCACCCTACGGGGTGCTGGGAATGAGCAGTTCTTC
TRBV2	.	.	TRBJ1-1	CASRWQGSLNTEAFF	TGTGCCAGCAGGTGGCAGGGGTCTTTGAACACTGAAGCTTTCTTT
TRBV28	once	TRBD2	TRBJ2-2	CASSPGLAGANTGELFF	TGTGCCAGCAGCCCAGGACTAGCGGGCGCGAACACCGGGGAGCTGTTTTTT
TRBV10-3	.	.	TRBJ2-7	CAINRSGRDYEQYF	TGTGCCATCAATCGGAGTGGCAGGGACTACGAGCAGTACTTC
TRBV5-1	.	.	TRBJ1-3	CASSLGEPGNTIYF	TGCGCCAGCAGCCTGGGTGAGCCGGGAAACACCATATATTTT
TRBV5-4	.	TRBD2	TRBJ2-5	CASTPRLAGQETQYF	TGTGCCAGCACCCCTCGACTAGCGGGTCAAGAGACCCAGTACTTC
TRBV5-1	.	TRBD1	TRBJ2-7	CASSLGQGPYEQYF	TGCGCCAGCAGCTTGGGACAGGGGCCCTACGAGCAGTACTTC
TRBV19	.	.	TRBJ1-5	CASSIGPSGGRSSNQPQHF	TGTGCCAGTAGTATCGGCCCCTCGGGTGGGAGGTCGAGCAATCAGCCCCAGCATTTT
TRBV5-5	few	.	TRBJ1-1	CASSLGSGTEAFF	TGTGCCAGCAGCTTGGGGTCAGGGACTGAAGCTTTCTTT
TRBV5-8	.	.	TRBJ2-2	CASSLWSGHTGELFF	TGTGCCAGCAGCTTGTGGTCTGGGCACACCGGGGAGCTGTTTTTT
TRBV2	once	TRBD1	TRBJ2-5	CASSVITPGQGYF	TGTGCCAGCAGTGTCATCACCCCGGGACAGGGATACTTC
TRBV6-1	.	.	TRBJ2-7	CASSDLSPRYF	TGTGCCAGCAGTGATTTAAGCCCGCGGTACTTC
TRBV2	.	.	TRBJ1-1	CASSGGNGF	TGTGCCAGCAGTGGAGGGAACGGATTT
TRBV2	.	TRBD1	TRBJ1-2	CASTISQGANYGYTF	TGTGCCAGCACCATCTCACAGGGGGCTAACTATGGCTACACCTTC
TRBV3-1/TRBV3-2	.	.	TRBJ1-1	CASSQDLGGLAFF	TGTGCCAGCAGCCAAGATCTGGGGGGGCTTGCTTTCTTT
TRBV11-1	.	.	TRBJ2-5	CASRYRAGETQYF	TGTGCCAGCCGCTACAGGGCCGGAGAGACCCAGTACTTC
TRBV7-8	.	.	TRBJ1-1	CASSPTPRGAFF	TGTGCCAGCAGCCCCACTCCAAGGGGAGCTTTCTTT